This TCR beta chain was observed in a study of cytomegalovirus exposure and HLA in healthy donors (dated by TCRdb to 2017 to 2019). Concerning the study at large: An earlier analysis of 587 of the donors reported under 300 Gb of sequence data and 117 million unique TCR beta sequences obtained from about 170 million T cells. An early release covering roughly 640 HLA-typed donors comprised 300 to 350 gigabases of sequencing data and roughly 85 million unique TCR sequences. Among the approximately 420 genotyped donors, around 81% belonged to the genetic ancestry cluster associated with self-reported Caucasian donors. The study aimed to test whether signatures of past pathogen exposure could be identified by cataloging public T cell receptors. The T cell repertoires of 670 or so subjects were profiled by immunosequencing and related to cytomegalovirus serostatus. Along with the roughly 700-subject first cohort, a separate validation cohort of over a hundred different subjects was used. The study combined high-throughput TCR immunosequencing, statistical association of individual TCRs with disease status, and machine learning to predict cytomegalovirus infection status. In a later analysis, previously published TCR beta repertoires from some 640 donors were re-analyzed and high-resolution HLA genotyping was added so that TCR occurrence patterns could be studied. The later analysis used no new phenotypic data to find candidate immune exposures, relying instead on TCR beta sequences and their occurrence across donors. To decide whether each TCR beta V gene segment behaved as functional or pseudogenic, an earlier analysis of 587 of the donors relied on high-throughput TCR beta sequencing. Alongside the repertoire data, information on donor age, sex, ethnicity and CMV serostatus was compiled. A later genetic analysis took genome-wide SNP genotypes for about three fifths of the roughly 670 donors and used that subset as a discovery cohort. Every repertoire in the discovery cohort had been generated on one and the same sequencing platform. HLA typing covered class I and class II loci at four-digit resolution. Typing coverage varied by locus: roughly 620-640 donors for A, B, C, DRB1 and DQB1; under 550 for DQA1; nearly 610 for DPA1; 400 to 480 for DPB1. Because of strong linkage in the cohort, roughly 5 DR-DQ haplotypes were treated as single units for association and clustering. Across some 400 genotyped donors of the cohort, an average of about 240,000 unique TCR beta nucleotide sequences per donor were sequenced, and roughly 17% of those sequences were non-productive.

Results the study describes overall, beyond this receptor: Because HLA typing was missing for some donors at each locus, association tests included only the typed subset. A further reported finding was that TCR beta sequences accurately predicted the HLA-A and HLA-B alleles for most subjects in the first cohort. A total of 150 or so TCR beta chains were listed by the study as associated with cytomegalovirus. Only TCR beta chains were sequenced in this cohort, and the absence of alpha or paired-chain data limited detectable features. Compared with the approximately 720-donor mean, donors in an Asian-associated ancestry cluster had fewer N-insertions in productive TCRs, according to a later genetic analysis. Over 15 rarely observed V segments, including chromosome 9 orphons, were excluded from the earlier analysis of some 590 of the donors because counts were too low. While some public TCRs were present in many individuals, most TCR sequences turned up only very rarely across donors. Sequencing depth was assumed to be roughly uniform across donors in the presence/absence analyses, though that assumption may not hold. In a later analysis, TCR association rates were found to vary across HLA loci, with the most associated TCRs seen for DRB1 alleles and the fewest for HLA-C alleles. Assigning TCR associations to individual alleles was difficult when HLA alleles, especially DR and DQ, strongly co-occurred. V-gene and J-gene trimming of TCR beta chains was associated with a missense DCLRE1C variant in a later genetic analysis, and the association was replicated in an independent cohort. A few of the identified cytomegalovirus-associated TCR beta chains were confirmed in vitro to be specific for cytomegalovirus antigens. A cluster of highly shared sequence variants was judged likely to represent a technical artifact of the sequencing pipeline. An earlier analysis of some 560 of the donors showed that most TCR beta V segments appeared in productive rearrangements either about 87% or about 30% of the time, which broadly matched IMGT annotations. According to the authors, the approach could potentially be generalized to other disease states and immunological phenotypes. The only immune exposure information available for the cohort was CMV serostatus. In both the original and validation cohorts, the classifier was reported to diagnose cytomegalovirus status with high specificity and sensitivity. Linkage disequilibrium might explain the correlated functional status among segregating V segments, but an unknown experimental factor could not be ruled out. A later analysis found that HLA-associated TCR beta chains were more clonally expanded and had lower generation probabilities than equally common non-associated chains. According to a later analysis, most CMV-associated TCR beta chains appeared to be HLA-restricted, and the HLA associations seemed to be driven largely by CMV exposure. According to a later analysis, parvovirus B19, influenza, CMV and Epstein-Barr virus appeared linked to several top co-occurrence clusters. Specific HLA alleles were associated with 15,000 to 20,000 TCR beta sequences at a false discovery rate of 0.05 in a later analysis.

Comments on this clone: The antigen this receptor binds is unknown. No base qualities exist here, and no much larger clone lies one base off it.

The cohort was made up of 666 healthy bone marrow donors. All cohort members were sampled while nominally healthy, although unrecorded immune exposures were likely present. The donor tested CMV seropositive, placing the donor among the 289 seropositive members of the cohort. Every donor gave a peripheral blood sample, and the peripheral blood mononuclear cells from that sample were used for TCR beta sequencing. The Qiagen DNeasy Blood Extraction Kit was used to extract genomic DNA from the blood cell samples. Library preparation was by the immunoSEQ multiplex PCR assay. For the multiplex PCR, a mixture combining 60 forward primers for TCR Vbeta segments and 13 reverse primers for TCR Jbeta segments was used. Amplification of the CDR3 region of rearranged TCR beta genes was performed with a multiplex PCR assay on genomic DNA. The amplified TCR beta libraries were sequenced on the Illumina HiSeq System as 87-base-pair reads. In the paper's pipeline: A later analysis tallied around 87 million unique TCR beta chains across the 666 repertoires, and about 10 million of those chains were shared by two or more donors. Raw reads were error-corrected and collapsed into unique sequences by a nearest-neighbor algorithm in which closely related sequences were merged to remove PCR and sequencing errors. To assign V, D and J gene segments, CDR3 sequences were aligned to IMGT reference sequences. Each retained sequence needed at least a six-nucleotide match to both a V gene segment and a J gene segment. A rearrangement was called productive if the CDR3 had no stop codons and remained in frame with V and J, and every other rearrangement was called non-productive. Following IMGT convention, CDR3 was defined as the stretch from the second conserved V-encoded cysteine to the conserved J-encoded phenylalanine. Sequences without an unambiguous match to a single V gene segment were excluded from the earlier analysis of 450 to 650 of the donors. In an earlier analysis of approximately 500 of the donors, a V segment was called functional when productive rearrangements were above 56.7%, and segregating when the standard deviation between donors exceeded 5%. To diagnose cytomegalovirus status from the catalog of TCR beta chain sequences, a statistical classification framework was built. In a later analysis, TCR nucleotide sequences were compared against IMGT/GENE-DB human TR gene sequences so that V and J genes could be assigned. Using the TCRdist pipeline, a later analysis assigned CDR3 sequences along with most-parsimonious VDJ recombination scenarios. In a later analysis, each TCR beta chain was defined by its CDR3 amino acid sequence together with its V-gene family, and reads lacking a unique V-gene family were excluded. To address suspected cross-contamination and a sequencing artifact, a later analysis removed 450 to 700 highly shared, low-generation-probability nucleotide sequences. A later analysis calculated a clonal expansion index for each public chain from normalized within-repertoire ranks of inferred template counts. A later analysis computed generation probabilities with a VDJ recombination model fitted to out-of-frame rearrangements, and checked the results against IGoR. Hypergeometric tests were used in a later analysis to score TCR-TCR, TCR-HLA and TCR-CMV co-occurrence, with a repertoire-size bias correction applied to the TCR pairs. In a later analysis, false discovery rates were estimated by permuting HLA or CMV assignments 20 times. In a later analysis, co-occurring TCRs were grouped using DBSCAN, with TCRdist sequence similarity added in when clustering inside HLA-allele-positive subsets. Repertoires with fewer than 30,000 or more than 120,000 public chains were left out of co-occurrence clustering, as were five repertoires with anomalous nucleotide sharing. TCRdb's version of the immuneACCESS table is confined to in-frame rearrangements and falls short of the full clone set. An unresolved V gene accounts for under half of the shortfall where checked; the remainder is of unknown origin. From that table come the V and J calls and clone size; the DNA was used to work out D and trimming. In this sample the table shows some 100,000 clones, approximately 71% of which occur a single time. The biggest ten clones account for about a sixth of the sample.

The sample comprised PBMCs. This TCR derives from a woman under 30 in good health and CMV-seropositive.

The CDR3 corresponds to CAWSGLVVGTQYF. The DNA sequence follows: TGTGCCTGGAGCGGACTAGTCGTAGGTACGCAGTATTTT. Recombination joined TRBV30 with TRBJ2-3; TRBD2 agrees with 7 junctional bases. Here V drops 3 bases and J drops 8 bases, and the junction holds 8 bases not matched to any gene. From its cysteine to its phenylalanine, the CDR3 spans 13 amino acids. Just the 39-base CDR3 DNA is kept, in frame starting at base 1. The germline V gene (reference sequence) sets CDR1 to GTSNPN and CDR2 to SVGIG.